This T cell receptor beta chain was identified in a study of cytomegalovirus exposure and HLA in healthy donors. Points from the study as a whole: A classifier reportedly called cytomegalovirus status with high sensitivity and specificity. In vitro work confirmed that three CMV-associated chains recognize CMV antigens.

Points on this clone: The antigen remains unidentified.

The V gene lost 4 bases and the J gene lost 8 bases, with 15 bases spanning the gap. CDR1 is MGHRA and CDR2 is YSYEKL in the germline V gene. The CDR3 is made up of 15 amino acids. Clones were read by immunoSEQ multiplex PCR, and TCRdb kept only the in-frame ones, dropping some. In the table there are 150,000 to 200,000 clones, roughly 86% of which are singletons. The sequence derives from a man younger than 30 in good health and CMV-seropositive. The source material was PBMCs. The chain is built from TRBV4-1 and TRBJ1-6; weak D call: TRBD1 (6 bases). This chain's CDR3 is CASSPRTGLDSPLHF. The CDR3 coding sequence is TGCGCCAGCAGCCCCCGAACAGGGTTGGATTCACCCCTCCACTTT.